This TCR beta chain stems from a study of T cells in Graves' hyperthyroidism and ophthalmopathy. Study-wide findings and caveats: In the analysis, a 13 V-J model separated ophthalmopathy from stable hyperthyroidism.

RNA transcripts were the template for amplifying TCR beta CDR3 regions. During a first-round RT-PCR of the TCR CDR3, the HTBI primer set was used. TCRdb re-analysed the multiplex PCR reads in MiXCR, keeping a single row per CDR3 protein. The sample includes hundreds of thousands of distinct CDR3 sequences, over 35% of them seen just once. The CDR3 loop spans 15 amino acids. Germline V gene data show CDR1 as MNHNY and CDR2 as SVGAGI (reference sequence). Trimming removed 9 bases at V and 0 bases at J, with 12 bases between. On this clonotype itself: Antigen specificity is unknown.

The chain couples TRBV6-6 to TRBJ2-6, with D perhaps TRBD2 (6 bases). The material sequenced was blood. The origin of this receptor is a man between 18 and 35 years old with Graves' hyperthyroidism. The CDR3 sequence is CASQSGGSGANVLTF. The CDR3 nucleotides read TGTGCCAGTCAATCCGGGGGCTCTGGGGCCAACGTCCTGACTTTC.